The 28 T cell receptor beta chains below come from one sample, sequenced in a study of cytomegalovirus exposure and HLA in healthy donors. Primers: 60 Vbeta forward and 13 Jbeta reverse. Repertoires were generated with immunoSEQ multiplex PCR, while TCRdb's copy carries only in-frame clones and drops some. The sample has about 170,000 clones, about 73% seen once. The sample was PBMCs. These receptors were taken from a woman between 50 and 59 years old in good health and CMV-seropositive.

The chain carries TRBV5-1 and TRBJ1-4, with 9 nucleotides matching TRBD1. Losses at the gene ends were 4 bases for V and 2 bases for J; bases not matched to a gene: 6. The CDR3 extends over 16 amino acids. Germline loops: CDR1 SGHRS, CDR2 YFSETQ. The CDR3, as DNA: TGCGCCAGCAGCGGACAGGGGATTGGGACTAATGAAAAACTGTTTTTT. This sequence encodes CASSGQGIGTNEKLFF.

The V and J genes are TRBV7-2 and TRBJ1-1; weak D call: TRBD1 (5 bases). From germline, CDR1 is SGHTA and CDR2 FQGNSA. Trimming removed 5 bases at V and 4 bases at J, with 14 bases between. This CDR3 spans 14 amino acids. The CDR3 loop reads CASSPSTVPTEAFF. In nucleotides, the CDR3 is TGTGCCAGCAGCCCCTCGACAGTCCCCACTGAAGCTTTCTTT.

The rearrangement uses TRBV15 and TRBJ2-5; 12 positions agree with TRBD2. The CDR3 spans 15 residues. Trimming removed 5 bases from V and 6 bases from J; junction bases left unmatched: 7. Germline assignment: CDR1 LNHNV and CDR2 YYDKDF (reference sequence). The CDR3 region is CATSRTGTSGQTQYF. In DNA, the CDR3 is TGTGCCACCAGCCGAACCGGGACTAGCGGGCAGACCCAGTACTTC. The complete variable domain, with remaining parts taken from reference TRBV15 and TRBJ2-5, reads DAMVIQNPRYQVTQFGKPVTLSCSQTLNHNVMYWYQQKSSQAPKLLFHYYDKDFNNEADTPDNFQSRRPNTSFCFLDIRSPGLGDTAMYLCATSRTGTSGQTQYFGPGTRLLVL.

J is TRBJ2-1 and V is TRBV5-6; 10 bases agree with TRBD2. The CDR3 length is 15 residues. The ends lost 2 bases at V and 5 bases at J; junction bases unmatched: 4. Per the germline V gene, CDR1 is SGHDT and CDR2 is YYEEEE. CDR3 loop: CASSFPSGGHNEQFF. CDR3 DNA: TGTGCCAGCAGCTTCCCTAGCGGGGGCCACAATGAGCAGTTCTTC.

This chain connects TRBV7-9 to TRBJ2-3, with TRBD1 identical over 9 bases. The CDR3 has 17 residues. V gave up 5 bases and J gave up 4 bases; unmatched junction bases: 13. Per the germline V gene, CDR1 is SEHNR and CDR2 is FQNEAQ (reference sequence). The CDR3 DNA follows: TGTGCCAGCAGCCCAGCAACCGGGACAGGGTTTGCAGATACGCAGTATTTT. Translating it yields CASSPATGTGFADTQYF.

J is TRBJ2-1 and V is TRBV19; 8 bases align to TRBD1. The germline V gene encodes CDR1 LNHDA and CDR2 SQIVND (reference sequence). The CDR3 covers 17 residues. V lost 0 bases to trimming and J lost 5 bases; unmatched junction nucleotides: 9. CDR3 coding DNA: TGTGCCAGTAGTATAGAGGGCTTATGGACAGGGAACAATGAGCAGTTCTTC. It specifies CASSIEGLWTGNNEQFF.

The gene calls are TRBV7-3 and TRBJ2-3, with 10 nucleotides matching TRBD2. CDR3 length equals 16 residues. V shed 3 bases and J 5 bases; nucleotides not matched to a gene: 8. Germline V gene lookup returns CDR1 SGHTA and CDR2 FQGTGA. The CDR3 DNA follows: TGTGCCAGCAGCTTGGATCTAGCGGGGGAGGGAGATACGCAGTATTTT. The encoded protein is CASSLDLAGEGDTQYF.

The genes are TRBV5-4 and TRBJ2-3; no definite D call. CDR1 is SGHNT and CDR2 is YYREEE in the germline V gene (reference sequence). V lost 5 bases and J lost 2, with 6 bases in between. This CDR3 spans 12 amino acids. CDR3 amino acids: CASSIFTDTQYF. The CDR3 bases are TGTGCCAGCAGTATTTTCACAGATACGCAGTATTTT.

This chain joins TRBV5-1 and TRBJ2-2; 7 bases fit TRBD1. Trimming cost V 5 bases and J 1 base; bases outside gene matches: 5. Germline CDR1 and CDR2: SGHRS and YFSETQ. The CDR3 covers 15 residues. The CDR3 DNA reads TGCGCCAGCAGTCCTTGGACAGGGAACACCGGGGAGCTGTTTTTT. The encoded protein is CASSPWTGNTGELFF.

The V and J genes are TRBV6-1 and TRBJ1-6; a weak D match, TRBD1 (6 bases). Trimming stripped 8 bases from V and 9 bases from J, with 17 bases between. From germline, CDR1 is MNHNS and CDR2 SASEGT. This CDR3 comprises 14 residues. The CDR3, as DNA: TGTGCCAGCGGGGGCGAGGGGGTGAGTTCACCCCTCCACTTT. Translating gives CASGGEGVSSPLHF.

This clone was seen only a few times. V usage is TRBV2 and J usage is TRBJ1-1; 9 bases agree with TRBD1. V shed 11 bases, J shed 4 bases, and the junction held 8 bases outside the gene matches. The CDR3 contains 13 residues. Germline V gene data show CDR1 as SNHLY and CDR2 as FYNNEI. CDR3 in DNA: TGTGCCTCAAACAGGGGGCTCGGCACTGAAGCTTTCTTT. This encodes CASNRGLGTEAFF.

The genes are TRBV29-1 and TRBJ1-1, with TRBD1 matching 10 bases. The germline CDR1 and CDR2 sequences are SQVTM and ANQGSEA. This CDR3 region has 13 residues. V lost 4 bases and J lost 10; bases outside the gene matches: 9. CDR3 residues: CSVALGQGVGAFF. DNA for the CDR3: TGCAGCGTTGCATTAGGACAGGGGGTTGGAGCTTTCTTT.

This chain links TRBV6-1 with TRBJ1-2; D might be TRBD1 (6 bases). CDR3 size: 14 residues. CDR1 is MNHNS, CDR2 SASEGT, per germline. Trimming left V 6 bases short and J 8 bases short, with 19 bases between. The CDR3 DNA is TGTGCCAGCAGGGCACATTCAAACAGGGACGGCTACACCTTC. Translated, it gives CASRAHSNRDGYTF.

The V gene is TRBV2, the J gene TRBJ2-2; 7 positions match TRBD2. The length of the CDR3 is 16 residues. Losses at the gene ends were 5 bases for V and 4 bases for J; bases not matched to a gene: 10. CDR1 and CDR2 from the germline V gene are SNHLY and FYNNEI. Here the CDR3 reads CASSPREGLVTGELFF. CDR3 nucleotides: TGTGCCAGCAGTCCCAGGGAGGGGCTGGTCACCGGGGAGCTGTTTTTT.

V is TRBV10-3 and J is TRBJ1-1, with D perhaps TRBD1 (6 bases). CDR1 is ENHRY and CDR2 is SYGVKD in the germline V gene. This CDR3 has 13 amino acids. V lost 11 bases and J lost 5, with 18 bases in between. This CDR3 reads CAVARGGDTEAFF. Here the CDR3 DNA reads TGTGCCGTAGCAAGGGGGGGAGATACTGAAGCTTTCTTT.

The J gene is TRBJ2-1, the V gene TRBV6-1; 7 nucleotides agree with TRBD2. The CDR3 is 15 residues long. The germline V gene encodes CDR1 MNHNS and CDR2 SASEGT. Losses at the gene ends were 6 bases for V and 6 bases for J; bases not matched to a gene: 11. The CDR3 is CASSPGTIGANEQFF. The CDR3 coding sequence is TGTGCCAGCAGCCCTGGGACTATAGGGGCCAATGAGCAGTTCTTC.

This clone has just a few counts. The chain carries TRBV29-1 and TRBJ1-2; TRBD1 might be the D (5 bases). CDR3 length: 12 amino acids. In germline, CDR1 is SQVTM, CDR2 ANQGSEA. Trimming left V 4 bases short and J 6 bases short, with 12 bases between. For the CDR3, the DNA is TGCAGCGTTGGACATATGACAGATGGCTACACCTTC. It is translated as CSVGHMTDGYTF.

V is TRBV30 and J is TRBJ2-2; D may be TRBD1 (5 bases). The CDR3 spans 15 residues. Germline V gene lookup returns CDR1 GTSNPN and CDR2 SVGIG (reference sequence). V lost 7 bases, J lost 3 bases, and 18 bases lay in between. Written as DNA, the CDR3 is TGTGCCTCGAAGGTGGGTGGCAGGGACACCGGGGAGCTGTTTTTT. Translating gives CASKVGGRDTGELFF.

This sequence joins TRBV7-9 and TRBJ2-7, with 7 bases aligning to TRBD2. J lost 5 bases, V lost 5 bases, and 15 bases had no gene match. The CDR3 sequence is 16 residues long. CDR1 is SEHNR, CDR2 FQNEAQ, per germline (reference sequence). Written as DNA, the CDR3 is TGTGCCAGCAGCCATCTCGAAGCGGGGTCTTTAGACGAGCAGTACTTC. The encoded protein is CASSHLEAGSLDEQYF.

V is TRBV11-3 and J is TRBJ2-1; the D gene is possibly TRBD2 (7 bases). V lost 6 bases, J lost 9 bases, and 21 bases lay in between. The CDR3 totals 15 residues. CDR1 and CDR2 (germline): SGHNT, YENEEA. CDR3 sequence (DNA): TGTGCCAGCAGTCCAAGGGGGGGCTTAGGAAGTGAGCAGTTCTTC. It codes for CASSPRGGLGSEQFF.

This clone has a single count. The J gene is TRBJ2-1, the V gene TRBV10-3; TRBD2 might be the D (6 bases). Germline V gives CDR1 ENHRY, CDR2 SYGVKD. The CDR3 is 11 amino acids. V lost 7 bases and J 8 bases, leaving 9 bases between the germline ends. CDR3 protein: CAINGGHEQFF. CDR3 sequence (DNA): TGTGCCATCAACGGGGGACATGAGCAGTTCTTC.

V and J are TRBV2 and TRBJ1-1, with D perhaps matching TRBD1 (5 bases). Trimming took off 4 bases at V and 11 bases at J, with 17 bases between the two ends. This CDR3 has 13 residues. Germline V gene lookup returns CDR1 SNHLY and CDR2 FYNNEI. CDR3 DNA: TGTGCCAGCAGTGTGGGTGGGGCAAGGGTTGCTTTCTTT. Protein: CASSVGGARVAFF.

The rearrangement joins TRBV6-6 to TRBJ2-1; 11 bases align to TRBD1. This CDR3 contains 13 residues. Trimming at V came to 10 bases and at J to 6 bases, leaving 5 bases not matched to a gene. Germline V gene sequence: CDR1 MNHNY, CDR2 SVGAGI (reference sequence). The CDR3 loop reads CATGQGASNEQFF. The CDR3 DNA reads as TGTGCCACAGGACAGGGGGCATCCAATGAGCAGTTCTTC.

The rearrangement joins TRBV7-2 to TRBJ2-7; 14 bases are a match to TRBD2. Trimming removed 3 bases from V and 6 bases from J; junction bases left unmatched: 7. The CDR3 contains 16 residues. Germline V gene lookup returns CDR1 SGHTA and CDR2 FQGNSA. The CDR3 sequence: CASSFSGTSGGGEQYF. CDR3 DNA: TGTGCCAGCAGCTTTTCCGGGACTAGCGGGGGAGGCGAGCAGTACTTC.

V gene TRBV7-9 combines with J gene TRBJ2-3; 8 positions match TRBD1. Germline CDR1 is SEHNR and CDR2 is FQNEAQ (reference sequence). V was pared by 2 bases and J by 1 base, with 2 bases of the junction left unmatched. The CDR3 consists of 15 residues. The CDR3 here is CASSLYRGGTDTQYF. The CDR3 DNA reads TGTGCCAGCAGCTTATACAGGGGGGGCACAGATACGCAGTATTTT.

The genes are TRBV6-4 and TRBJ1-1; possible D gene TRBD1, 5 bases. The germline V gene has CDR1 MRHNA and CDR2 SNTAGT. Deletions cut 7 bases from V and 0 bases from J, with 12 bases between. The CDR3 is made up of 14 amino acids. CDR3 DNA sequence: TGTGCCAGCATCGCCAAGGGGATGAACACTGAAGCTTTCTTT. It encodes CASIAKGMNTEAFF.

The V gene is TRBV10-3, the J gene TRBJ2-5, with 7 bases aligning to TRBD1. This CDR3 is 16 amino acids long. Germline CDR1 reads ENHRY; CDR2 reads SYGVKD. J gave up 2 bases and V 4 bases, and 10 bases lay outside the gene matches. CDR3: CAISGGTGTAQETQYF. The CDR3 bases are TGTGCCATCAGTGGAGGGACCGGGACAGCTCAAGAGACCCAGTACTTC.

This chain connects TRBV5-1 to TRBJ1-2, with D uncertain. The V gene's germline CDR1 is SGHRS and CDR2 YFSETQ. This CDR3 comprises 14 residues. Trimming pared 0 bases from V and 4 bases from J, leaving 10 bases between. The CDR3 DNA follows: TGCGCCAGCAGCTTGGACCCAGGAAGCTATGGCTACACCTTC. Residues: CASSLDPGSYGYTF.